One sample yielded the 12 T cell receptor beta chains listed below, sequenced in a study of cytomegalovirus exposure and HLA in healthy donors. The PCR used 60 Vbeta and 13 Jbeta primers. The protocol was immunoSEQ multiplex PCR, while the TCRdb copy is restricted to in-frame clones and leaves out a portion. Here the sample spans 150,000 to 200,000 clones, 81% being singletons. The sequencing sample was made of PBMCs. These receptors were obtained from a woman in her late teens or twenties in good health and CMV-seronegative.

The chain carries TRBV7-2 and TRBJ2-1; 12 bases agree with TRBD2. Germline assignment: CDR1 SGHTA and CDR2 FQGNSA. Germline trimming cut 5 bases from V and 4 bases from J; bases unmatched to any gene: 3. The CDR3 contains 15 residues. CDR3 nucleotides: TGTGCCAGCAGCCCGGGGACTAGCGGGTACAATGAGCAGTTCTTC. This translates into CASSPGTSGYNEQFF.

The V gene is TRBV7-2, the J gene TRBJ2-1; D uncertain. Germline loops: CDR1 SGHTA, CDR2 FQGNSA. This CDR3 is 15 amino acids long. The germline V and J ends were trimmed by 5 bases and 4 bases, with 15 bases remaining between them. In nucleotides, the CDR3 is TGTGCCAGCAGCCCAAACGGCCAGACATACAATGAGCAGTTCTTC. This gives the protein CASSPNGQTYNEQFF.

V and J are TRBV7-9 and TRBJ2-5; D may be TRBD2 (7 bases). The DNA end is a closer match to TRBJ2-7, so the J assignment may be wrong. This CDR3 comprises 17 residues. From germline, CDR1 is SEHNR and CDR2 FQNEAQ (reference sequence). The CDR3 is CASSPPPFGGLSYEQYF. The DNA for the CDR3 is TGTGCCAGCAGCCCCCCTCCCTTCGGGGGGCTTAGCTACGAGCAGTACTTC.

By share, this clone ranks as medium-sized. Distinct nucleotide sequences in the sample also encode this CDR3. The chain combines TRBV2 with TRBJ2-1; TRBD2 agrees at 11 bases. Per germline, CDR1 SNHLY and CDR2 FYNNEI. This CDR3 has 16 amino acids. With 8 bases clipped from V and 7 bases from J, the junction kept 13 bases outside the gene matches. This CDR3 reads CASGAVAGGTVNEQFF. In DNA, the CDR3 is TGTGCCAGCGGCGCGGTAGCGGGAGGGACCGTTAATGAGCAGTTCTTC.

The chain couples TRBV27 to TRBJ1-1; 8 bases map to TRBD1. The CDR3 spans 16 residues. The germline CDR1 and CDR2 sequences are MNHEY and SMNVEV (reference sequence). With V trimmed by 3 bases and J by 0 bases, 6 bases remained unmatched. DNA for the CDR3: TGTGCCAGCAGTTTTATGGACAGGGCGATGAACACTGAAGCTTTCTTT. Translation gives CASSFMDRAMNTEAFF.

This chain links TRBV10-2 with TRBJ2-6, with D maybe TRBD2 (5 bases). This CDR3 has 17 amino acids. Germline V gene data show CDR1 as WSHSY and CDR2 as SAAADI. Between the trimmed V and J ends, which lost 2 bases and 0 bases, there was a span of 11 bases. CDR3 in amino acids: CASSEGESNSGANVLTF. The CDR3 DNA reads TGCGCCAGCAGTGAGGGGGAGTCAAACTCTGGGGCCAACGTCCTGACTTTC.

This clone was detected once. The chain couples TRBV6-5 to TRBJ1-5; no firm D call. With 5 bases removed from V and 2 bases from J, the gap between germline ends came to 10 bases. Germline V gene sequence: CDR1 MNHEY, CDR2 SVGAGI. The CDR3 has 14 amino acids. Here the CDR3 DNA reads TGTGCCAGCAGTAAGGCCCAGGGCAATCAGCCCCAGCATTTT. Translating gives CASSKAQGNQPQHF.

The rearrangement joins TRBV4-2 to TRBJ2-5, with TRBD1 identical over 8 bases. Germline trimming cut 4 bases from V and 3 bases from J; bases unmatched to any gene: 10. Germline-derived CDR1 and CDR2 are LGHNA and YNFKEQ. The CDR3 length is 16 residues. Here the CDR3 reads CASSLGQKTGEETQYF. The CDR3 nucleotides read TGTGCCAGCAGCCTAGGCCAGAAGACAGGGGAAGAGACCCAGTACTTC.

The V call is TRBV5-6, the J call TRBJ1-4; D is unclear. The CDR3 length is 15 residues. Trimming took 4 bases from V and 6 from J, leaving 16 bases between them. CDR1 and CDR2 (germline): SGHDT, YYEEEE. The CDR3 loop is CASSPWSLADEKLFF. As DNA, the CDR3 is TGTGCCAGCAGCCCATGGAGTCTGGCGGATGAAAAACTGTTTTTT.

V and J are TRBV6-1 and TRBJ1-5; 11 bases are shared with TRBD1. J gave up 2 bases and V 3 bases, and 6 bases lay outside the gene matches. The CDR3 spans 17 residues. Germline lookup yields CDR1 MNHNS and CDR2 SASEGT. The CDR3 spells CASSELRTGGGNQPQHF. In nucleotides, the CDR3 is TGTGCCAGCAGTGAGCTTCGGACAGGGGGCGGCAATCAGCCCCAGCATTTT.

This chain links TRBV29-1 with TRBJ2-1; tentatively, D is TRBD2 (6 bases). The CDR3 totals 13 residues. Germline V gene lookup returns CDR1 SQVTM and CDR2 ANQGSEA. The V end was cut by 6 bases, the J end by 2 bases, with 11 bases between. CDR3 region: CSVLGGTYNEQFF. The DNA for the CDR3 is TGCAGCGTGTTGGGGGGAACCTACAATGAGCAGTTCTTC.

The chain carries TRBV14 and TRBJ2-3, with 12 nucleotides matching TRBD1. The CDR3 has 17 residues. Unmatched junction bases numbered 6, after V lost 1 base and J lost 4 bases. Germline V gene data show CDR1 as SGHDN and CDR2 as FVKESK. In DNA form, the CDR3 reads TGTGCCAGCAGCCAAGGATGGGACAGGGGGCCCGCAGATACGCAGTATTTT. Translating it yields CASSQGWDRGPADTQYF.